What follows are 20 T cell receptor beta chains derived from one specimen sequenced in a study of blood T cell repertoires in COVID-19. TCRdb's table, derived via immunoSEQ multiplex PCR, lists solely in-frame clones and lacks some. The table has 300,000 to 400,000 clones, 88% seen once. Sequenced material: PBMCs or T cells enriched from blood (not recorded which). These receptors came from a woman aged 18-29 years who had recovered from COVID-19.

The chain carries TRBV19 and TRBJ1-2; 7 positions match TRBD1. This CDR3 has 13 amino acids. The V segment lost 6 bases and the J segment 8 bases; nucleotides outside the gene matches: 9. CDR1 is LNHDA and CDR2 is SQIVND in the germline V gene (reference sequence). CDR3 sequence: CASRTGQTVGYTF. The CDR3 nucleotides read TGTGCCAGTAGGACAGGGCAAACGGTGGGCTACACCTTC. The whole variable domain, filled in from reference TRBV19 and TRBJ1-2, reads DGGITQSPKYLFRKEGQNVTLSCEQNLNHDAMYWYRQDPGQGLRLIYYSQIVNDFQKGDIAEGYSVSREKKESFPLTVTSAQKNPTAFYLCASRTGQTVGYTFGSGTRLTVV.

Comments on this clone: Other DNA sequences from this sample encode an identical CDR3 as well. This sequence joins TRBV6-5 and TRBJ2-1; 7 bases match TRBD1. This CDR3 is built from 13 residues. Germline values: CDR1 MNHEY, CDR2 SVGAGI. Trimming removed 6 bases from V and 4 bases from J; junction bases left unmatched: 3. The CDR3 nucleotides read TGTGCCAGCAGCCGGGGACAGTACAATGAGCAGTTCTTC. It encodes CASSRGQYNEQFF.

The chain's CDR3 is CASTLLAGQETQYF. The CDR3 DNA reads TGTGCCAGCACCTTACTAGCGGGTCAAGAGACCCAGTACTTC. This chain links TRBV6-5 with TRBJ2-5; TRBD2 agrees at 9 bases. J gave up 2 bases and V 7 bases, and 5 bases lay outside the gene matches. Germline values: CDR1 MNHEY, CDR2 SVGAGI. The CDR3 runs to 14 residues.

This clone was found once. The chain employs TRBV4-1 and TRBJ2-7, with 8 bases lining up with TRBD1. Per the germline V gene, CDR1 is MGHRA and CDR2 is YSYEKL. This CDR3 has 15 residues. V lost 4 bases, J lost 2 bases, and 7 bases stayed unmatched. CDR3 loop: CASSPRQGMPYEQYF. The CDR3 DNA reads TGCGCCAGCAGCCCGAGACAGGGGATGCCCTACGAGCAGTACTTC.

This clone was detected only once. Relative to the germline gene, one junction end is altered; a read error may explain this. V and J are TRBV7-8 and TRBJ1-6; TRBD1 agrees at 9 bases. Germline values: CDR1 SGHVS, CDR2 FQNEAQ. The CDR3 is made up of 12 amino acids. The CDR3 here is CASSPLQGQGLF. Here the CDR3 DNA reads TGTGCCAGCAGCCCCTTACAAGGACAGGGGCTGTTT.

This clone has just a few counts. The CDR3, as DNA: TGTGCCAGCAGCTTACCAGCGACGGGCTACGAGCAGTACTTC. Amino acid sequence: CASSLPATGYEQYF. The chain recombines TRBV7-9 with TRBJ2-7, with D unresolved. This CDR3 comprises 14 residues. Trimming removed 2 bases at V and 3 bases at J, with 11 bases between. Germline values: CDR1 SEHNR, CDR2 FQNEAQ (reference sequence).

In its sample, this clone was seen a few times. This chain joins TRBV4-1 and TRBJ1-5, with TRBD1 as a possible D gene (5 bases). Germline CDR1 is MGHRA and CDR2 is YSYEKL. Trimming cost V 3 bases and J 4 bases, with 10 bases left between them. The CDR3 is made up of 14 amino acids. This CDR3 reads CASSHIGGNQPQHF. The DNA of the CDR3 is TGCGCCAGCAGCCACATCGGGGGAAATCAGCCCCAGCATTTT.

This sequence joins TRBV12-5 and TRBJ2-5; D uncertain. CDR3 length: 12 amino acids. Trimming cost V 2 bases and J 5 bases, with 6 bases left between them. Germline CDR1 LGHNT, CDR2 FRNRAP. CDR3 coding DNA: TGTGCTAGTGGTTTGAAGCTGGAGACCCAGTACTTC. Protein: CASGLKLETQYF.

This sequence joins TRBV5-4 and TRBJ1-1, with D maybe TRBD1 (5 bases). CDR1 is SGHNT and CDR2 is YYREEE in the germline V gene (reference sequence). The CDR3 spans 12 residues. Trimming left V 4 bases short and J 7 bases short, with 11 bases between. The CDR3 region has the DNA TGTGCCAGCAGCCGTGACAGCTTTGAAGCTTTCTTT. Encoded protein: CASSRDSFEAFF.

V and J are TRBV7-2 and TRBJ2-3; no definite D call. V was pared by 5 bases and J by 0 bases, with 9 bases between. Germline CDR1 SGHTA, CDR2 FQGNSA. This CDR3 is built from 14 residues. In nucleotides, the CDR3 is TGTGCCAGCAGCCCCAGTAGCAGCACAGATACGCAGTATTTT. Protein product: CASSPSSSTDTQYF.

The V and J genes are TRBV27 and TRBJ2-5; D may be TRBD1 (6 bases). The ends were cut back, 5 bases at V and 2 bases at J, with 12 bases in the middle. The CDR3 contains 14 residues. CDR1 is MNHEY and CDR2 is SMNVEV in the germline V gene (reference sequence). CDR3 in amino acids: CASSRGGLQETQYF. The CDR3 bases are TGTGCCAGCAGTAGAGGGGGATTACAAGAGACCCAGTACTTC.

The chain links TRBV9 to TRBJ2-5, with TRBD2 matching over 13 bases. Germline CDR1 SGDLS, CDR2 YYNGEE. The CDR3 has 16 residues. The trim removed 4 bases at V and 5 bases at J, leaving 8 bases unmatched. CDR3 sequence reads: CASSPTSGGARETQYF. DNA of the CDR3: TGTGCCAGCAGCCCCACTAGCGGGGGGGCCCGGGAGACCCAGTACTTC.

The chain has TRBV10-3 and TRBJ2-1, with a weak D call TRBD1 (6 bases). Trimming cost V 4 bases and J 6 bases, with 16 bases left between them. The CDR3 is 15 amino acids. From germline, CDR1 is ENHRY and CDR2 SYGVKD. CDR3 DNA: TGTGCCATCAGTGTCGACCACAGGGTCGGCAATGAGCAGTTCTTC. This encodes CAISVDHRVGNEQFF.

The chain employs TRBV2 and TRBJ2-7; 8 bases align to TRBD1. The CDR3 totals 14 residues. After removal of 1 base from V and 7 bases from J, the junction contained 6 bases not matched to a gene. Germline lookup yields CDR1 SNHLY and CDR2 FYNNEI. This chain's CDR3 is CASSEGQGAREQYF. DNA for the CDR3: TGTGCCAGCAGTGAAGGGCAGGGGGCACGGGAGCAGTACTTC.

The V call is TRBV5-1, the J call TRBJ2-7; 9 nucleotides align to TRBD1. This CDR3 is 15 amino acids long. The germline CDR1 and CDR2 sequences are SGHRS and YFSETQ. Trimming cost V 4 bases and J 2 bases; bases outside gene matches: 7. The CDR3 DNA reads TGCGCCAGCAGCGAGCAAGGGACAGGGACCTACGAGCAGTACTTC. This sequence encodes CASSEQGTGTYEQYF. Based on the CDR3 plus reference TRBV5-1 and TRBJ2-7, the full variable domain is KAGVTQTPRYLIKTRGQQVTLSCSPISGHRSVSWYQQTPGQGLQFLFEYFSETQRNKGNFPGRFSGRQFSNSRSEMNVSTLELGDSALYLCASSEQGTGTYEQYFGPGTRLTVT.

The chain is built from TRBV7-9 and TRBJ1-2; 7 bases are a match to TRBD1. V lost 8 bases, J lost 3 bases, and 12 bases stayed unmatched. This CDR3 has 15 amino acids. Looked up from germline, CDR1 is SEHNR and CDR2 is FQNEAQ (reference sequence). CDR3 nucleotides: TGTGCCAGCGGGACTGGCCAGGGGGATGACTATGGCTACACCTTC. It specifies CASGTGQGDDYGYTF.

This clone was recorded once. Additional DNA sequences in this sample encode the identical CDR3. The chain couples TRBV4-1 to TRBJ2-7; no clear D. V lost 1 base to trimming and J lost 3 bases, with 7 bases between them. The CDR3 contains 13 residues. The V gene's germline CDR1 is MGHRA and CDR2 YSYEKL. In DNA form, the CDR3 reads TGCGCCAGCAGCCAAGGCACCAGCTACGAGCAGTACTTC. Encoded protein: CASSQGTSYEQYF.

In this sample, this clone turned up once. This chain connects TRBV6-6 to TRBJ1-5; maybe TRBD1 (5 bases). Germline CDR1 is MNHNY and CDR2 is SVGAGI (reference sequence). V was trimmed by 10 bases and J by 4 bases, leaving 14 bases between them. This CDR3 comprises 13 residues. The DNA for the CDR3 is TGTGCCATCGCGGGGCAGCTTAATCAGCCCCAGCATTTT. It encodes CAIAGQLNQPQHF.

The genes are TRBV24-1 and TRBJ2-2; 9 bases align to TRBD1. CDR1 and CDR2 from the germline V gene are KGHDR and SFDVKD. The CDR3 consists of 14 residues. J gave up 5 bases and V 5 bases, and 2 bases lay outside the gene matches. Here the CDR3 DNA reads TGTGCCACCAGTGTGACAGGGGGAACCGGGGAGCTGTTTTTT. It translates to CATSVTGGTGELFF.

The chain recombines TRBV7-6 with TRBJ1-1; tentatively, D is TRBD1 (6 bases). CDR3 length equals 13 residues. Germline CDR1 SGHVS, CDR2 FNYEAQ. The ends were cut back, 4 bases at V and 5 bases at J, with 11 bases in the middle. CDR3 sequence reads: CASSSDSWTEAFF. The CDR3 nucleotides are TGTGCCAGCAGCTCGGACAGCTGGACTGAAGCTTTCTTT. Based on the CDR3 plus reference TRBV7-6 and TRBJ1-1, the full variable domain is GAGVSQSPRYKVTKRGQDVALRCDPISGHVSLYWYRQALGQGPEFLTYFNYEAQQDKSGLPNDRFSAERPEGSISTLTIQRTEQRDSAMYRCASSSDSWTEAFFGQGTRLTVV.